Each of the 3 T cell receptor beta chains below was sequenced from the same sample in a study of blood T cells in healthy people across ages (dated by TCRdb to the mid-2010s). Libraries were built with 5' RACE. Sequencing took place on an Illumina HiSeq 2500. The second PCR ran for about 6 to 12 cycles and used a J-beta primer mix along with a sample-barcoded 5' primer. The raw public reads went through TCRdb reprocessing: fastp at Q25, MiXCR clone calling, in-frame beta chains kept. Each CDR3 protein appears once, grouped with its most common genes and DNA. Present in this sample are 980,000 or so distinct CDR3 sequences, roughly 43% of which were seen just once. Under 15% of the sample lies in the top ten. The sample was blood. The source is a man aged 25-40 years in good health.

The rearrangement links TRBV27 to TRBJ2-1, with 8 bases identical to TRBD1. CDR1 is MNHEY and CDR2 is SMNVEV in the germline V gene (reference sequence). The length of the CDR3 is 15 residues. With V trimmed by 8 bases and J by 0 bases, 6 bases remained unmatched. The CDR3 region has the DNA TGTGCCAGCGCCACAGGGGGGAGCTCCTACAATGAGCAGTTCTTC. This encodes CASATGGSSYNEQFF.

The chain uses TRBV28 and TRBJ1-6; 9 nucleotides line up with TRBD1. CDR3 size: 15 residues. V lost 5 bases and J lost 2; bases outside the gene matches: 1. Germline values: CDR1 MDHEN, CDR2 SYDVKM. The CDR3 loop reads CASSGTGTYNSPLHF. As DNA, the CDR3 is TGTGCCAGCAGTGGGACAGGGACCTATAATTCACCCCTCCACTTT.

In this sample, this clonotype turned up a few times. The chain carries TRBV9 and TRBJ2-1, with unresolved D. The germline V gene encodes CDR1 SGDLS and CDR2 YYNGEE. The CDR3 runs 13 residues. The germline V and J ends were trimmed by 0 bases and 2 bases, with 3 bases remaining between them. The CDR3 nucleotides read TGTGCCAGCAGCGTAGCTCCCTACAATGAGCAGTTCTTC. Translating it yields CASSVAPYNEQFF.